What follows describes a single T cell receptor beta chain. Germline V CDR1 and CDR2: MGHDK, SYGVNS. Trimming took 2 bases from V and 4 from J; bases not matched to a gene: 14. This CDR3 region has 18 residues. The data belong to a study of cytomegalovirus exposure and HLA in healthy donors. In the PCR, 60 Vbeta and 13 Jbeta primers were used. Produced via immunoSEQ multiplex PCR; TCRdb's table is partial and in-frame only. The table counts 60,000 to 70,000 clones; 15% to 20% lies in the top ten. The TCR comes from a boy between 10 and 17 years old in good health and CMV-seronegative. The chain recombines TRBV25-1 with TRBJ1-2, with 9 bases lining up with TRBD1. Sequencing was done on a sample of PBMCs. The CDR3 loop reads CASSEHSSLDRGTYGYTF. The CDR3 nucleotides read TGTGCCAGCAGTGAACACTCCAGCCTGGACAGGGGAACCTATGGCTACACCTTC.